Listed here are 23 T cell receptor beta chains from one sample, sequenced in a study of blood T cell repertoires in COVID-19. Only in-frame clones appear in the TCRdb table, and some are missing; sequencing was by immunoSEQ multiplex PCR. The table lists hundreds of thousands of clones, about 87% of them singletons. Sequences were obtained from peripheral blood. These receptor sequences come from a human donor in a cohort sampled during active COVID-19.

The rearrangement uses TRBV7-3 and TRBJ2-2, with D perhaps TRBD2 (5 bases). CDR3 size: 15 residues. Per the germline V gene, CDR1 is SGHTA and CDR2 is FQGTGA. V was cut by 1 base and J by 2 bases, with 8 bases left in between. In DNA, the CDR3 is TGTGCCAGCAGCTTAAAAGCGGATAACACCGGGGAGCTGTTTTTT. Translating gives CASSLKADNTGELFF.

This chain joins TRBV5-1 and TRBJ2-7, with 10 bases matching TRBD1. Germline V gene lookup returns CDR1 SGHRS and CDR2 YFSETQ. J was trimmed by 5 bases and V by 5 bases; bases with no gene match: 10. The CDR3 sequence is 15 residues long. CDR3 DNA: TGCGCCAGCAGTCGGCCGGGACAGGGGTCCCACGAGCAGTACTTC. It encodes CASSRPGQGSHEQYF.

There are a few counts of this clone. This chain connects TRBV4-1 to TRBJ1-5; D is uncertain. CDR1 and CDR2 (germline): MGHRA, YSYEKL. This CDR3 has 17 amino acids. V dropped 1 base and J dropped 2 bases, with 15 bases sitting between them. CDR3 amino acids: CASSQVLQRAGNQPQHF. CDR3 nucleotide sequence: TGCGCCAGCAGCCAAGTCCTACAGAGGGCGGGCAATCAGCCCCAGCATTTT.

V gene TRBV27 combines with J gene TRBJ1-1; D perhaps matches TRBD1 (6 bases). The germline CDR1 and CDR2 sequences are MNHEY and SMNVEV (reference sequence). V gave up 6 bases and J gave up 0 bases, with 11 bases separating them. This CDR3 has 14 amino acids. CDR3 protein: CASSKGDVNTEAFF. Here the CDR3 DNA reads TGTGCCAGCAGCAAGGGGGATGTGAACACTGAAGCTTTCTTT.

V gene TRBV6-2 or TRBV6-3 combines with J gene TRBJ2-3, with no clear D. From germline, CDR1 is MNHEY and CDR2 SVGEGT. Trimming stripped 4 bases from V and 0 bases from J, with 8 bases between. The CDR3 has 14 amino acids. The CDR3 reads CASSSDTSTDTQYF. CDR3 coding DNA: TGTGCCAGCAGTTCTGACACGAGCACAGATACGCAGTATTTT.

The CDR3 here is CASSFTDVNTEAFF. CDR3 bases: TGCGCCAGCAGCTTTACAGACGTCAACACTGAAGCTTTCTTT. The chain recombines TRBV5-1 with TRBJ1-1, with D hard to call. V shed 2 bases and J shed 2 bases, with 10 bases lying between them. The CDR3 spans 14 residues. The germline V gene has CDR1 SGHRS and CDR2 YFSETQ.

This chain joins TRBV7-2 and TRBJ2-5, with 9 positions matching TRBD1. The germline V gene encodes CDR1 SGHTA and CDR2 FQGNSA. J was trimmed by 4 bases and V by 5 bases; bases with no gene match: 5. The length of the CDR3 is 14 residues. The CDR3 nucleotides read TGTGCCAGCAGCCAGGACAGGGGAGGAGAGACCCAGTACTTC. The encoded protein is CASSQDRGGETQYF.

The chain uses TRBV27 and TRBJ1-2, with TRBD1 identical over 9 bases. J was trimmed by 5 bases and V by 6 bases; bases with no gene match: 7. The CDR3 totals 14 residues. Germline loops: CDR1 MNHEY, CDR2 SMNVEV (reference sequence). CDR3 bases: TGTGCCAGCAGATCGGACAGGGGAATTTATGGCTACACCTTC. Translated, it gives CASRSDRGIYGYTF.

This chain links TRBV5-1 with TRBJ1-1; D might be TRBD1 (5 bases). This CDR3 has 18 amino acids. Per germline, CDR1 SGHRS and CDR2 YFSETQ. Trimming shortened V by 4 bases and J by 1 base, and 23 bases separated the two germline ends. CDR3 sequence (DNA): TGCGCCAGCAGCCCGCAGGGCCGACCTGCCCCCTCGAACACTGAAGCTTTCTTT. This codes for CASSPQGRPAPSNTEAFF.

The sample holds one count of this clone. The rearrangement uses TRBV9 and TRBJ2-7; a possible D gene is TRBD2 (6 bases). Germline-derived CDR1 and CDR2 are SGDLS and YYNGEE. The CDR3 spans 15 residues. The V and J ends lost 1 base and 3 bases respectively, with 14 bases between them. CDR3 nucleotides: TGTGCCAGCAGCGTAAAGGGACTTAAGGGCTACGAGCAGTACTTC. Protein: CASSVKGLKGYEQYF.

This chain connects TRBV5-1 to TRBJ2-7, with 8 bases matching TRBD2. The germline gives CDR1 SGHRS, CDR2 YFSETQ. V was clipped by 0 bases and J by 3 bases; unmatched bases: 8. CDR3 length: 16 residues. The CDR3 reads CASSLGPAGVVYEQYF. The CDR3 DNA is TGCGCCAGCAGCTTGGGGCCAGCGGGAGTTGTCTACGAGCAGTACTTC.

This clone was detected once. The chain uses TRBV28 and TRBJ1-4; D is possibly TRBD1 (5 bases). In germline, CDR1 is MDHEN, CDR2 SYDVKM. The CDR3 consists of 14 residues. The V gene lost 4 bases and the J gene lost 8 bases, with 14 bases spanning the gap. CDR3 sequence reads: CASSSGGVREKLFF. DNA of the CDR3: TGTGCCAGCAGTTCCGGGGGAGTGCGAGAAAAACTGTTTTTT.

This chain links TRBV12-3 or TRBV12-4 with TRBJ1-2, with D unclear. The ends were cut back, 5 bases at V and 4 bases at J, with 11 bases in the middle. CDR3 length: 13 amino acids. The CDR3 coding sequence is TGTGCCAGCAGTGCCGGGTCAGTCTATGGCTACACCTTC. This sequence encodes CASSAGSVYGYTF.

The CDR3 coding sequence is TGTGCCACCTCAATTATCGGCAATGAGCAGTTCTTC. Amino acid sequence: CATSIIGNEQFF. The chain recombines TRBV10-3 with TRBJ2-1, with unresolved D. V lost 10 bases and J lost 6, with 13 bases in between. The germline V gene encodes CDR1 ENHRY and CDR2 SYGVKD. This CDR3 is 12 amino acids long.

The chain is built from TRBV11-2 and TRBJ1-6; maybe TRBD1 (5 bases). Trimming stripped 6 bases from V and 11 bases from J, with 8 bases between. The germline gives CDR1 SGHAT, CDR2 FQNNGV. The CDR3 covers 11 residues. DNA of the CDR3: TGTGCCAGCAGTGGGGGGACACCCCTCCACTTT. It yields the protein CASSGGTPLHF. Full variable domain (rest looked up from reference TRBV11-2 and TRBJ1-6): EAGVAQSPRYKIIEKRQSVAFWCNPISGHATLYWYQQILGQGPKLLIQFQNNGVVDDSQLPKDRFSAERLKGVDSTLKIQPAKLEDSAVYLCASSGGTPLHFGNGTRLTVT.

The V gene is TRBV7-9, the J gene TRBJ1-6, with TRBD1 matching over 10 bases. CDR1 is SEHNR, CDR2 FQNEAQ, per germline (reference sequence). V dropped 5 bases and J dropped 6; count of bases not matched to a gene: 4. The CDR3 has 15 residues. CDR3 nucleotide sequence: TGTGCCAGCAGCCTCCGGGACAGGGGTAATTCACCCCTCCACTTT. Translated, it gives CASSLRDRGNSPLHF.

V gene TRBV19 combines with J gene TRBJ1-3, with D uncertain. CDR3 length equals 15 residues. Germline CDR1 reads LNHDA; CDR2 reads SQIVND (reference sequence). Trimming took off 1 base at V and 0 bases at J, with 7 bases between the two ends. In DNA, the CDR3 is TGTGCCAGTAGTATAGGGGGAGCCTCTGGAAACACCATATATTTT. Translating gives CASSIGGASGNTIYF.

The rearrangement uses TRBV5-1 and TRBJ1-1, with 8 nucleotides matching TRBD1. Trimming cost V 4 bases and J 3 bases; bases outside gene matches: 8. The CDR3 totals 15 residues. Germline V gene lookup returns CDR1 SGHRS and CDR2 YFSETQ. In nucleotides, the CDR3 is TGCGCCAGCAGCCAGAGGACAGGGTGGGACACTGAAGCTTTCTTT. Its protein is CASSQRTGWDTEAFF.

This chain joins TRBV7-3 and TRBJ2-5; no reliable D call. CDR1 is SGHTA, CDR2 FQGTGA, per germline. The germline V and J ends were trimmed by 1 base and 1 base, with 10 bases remaining between them. This CDR3 region has 15 residues. CDR3 residues: CASSLSSQRQETQYF. Here the CDR3 DNA reads TGTGCCAGCAGCTTAAGCTCCCAGCGCCAAGAGACCCAGTACTTC.

As for this clone: Distinct nucleotide sequences in the sample also encode this CDR3. The J gene is TRBJ1-5, the V gene TRBV2, with a tentative D call TRBD1 (6 bases). CDR3 length equals 15 residues. CDR1 SNHLY and CDR2 FYNNEI come from the germline V gene. V was shortened by 6 bases and J by 0 bases, with 12 bases between the two germline ends. The CDR3 protein is CASSGGQYSNQPQHF. CDR3 coding DNA: TGTGCCAGCAGCGGCGGACAGTATAGCAATCAGCCCCAGCATTTT. The variable domain in full, completed from reference TRBV2 and TRBJ1-5, reads EPEVTQTPSHQVTQMGQEVILRCVPISNHLYFYWYRQILGQKVEFLVSFYNNEISEKSEIFDDQFSVERPDGSNFTLKIRSTKLEDSAMYFCASSGGQYSNQPQHFGDGTRLSIL.

This clone has only one observation. The chain couples TRBV7-2 to TRBJ2-7; TRBD2 matches 16 bases. The CDR3 spans 18 residues. V was pared by 4 bases and J by 2 bases, with 8 bases of the junction left unmatched. In germline, CDR1 is SGHTA, CDR2 FQGNSA. The CDR3 reads CASSWTGTSGGAAYEQYF. The CDR3 bases are TGTGCCAGCAGCTGGACCGGGACTAGCGGGGGGGCTGCCTACGAGCAGTACTTC. Combining the CDR3 with reference TRBV7-2 and TRBJ2-7 gives the whole variable domain GAGVSQSPSNKVTEKGKDVELRCDPISGHTALYWYRQSLGQGLEFLIYFQGNSAPDKSGLPSDRFSAERTGGSVSTLTIQRTQQEDSAVYLCASSWTGTSGGAAYEQYFGPGTRLTVT.

This clone was seen only once. CDR3 in DNA: TGTGCCAGCAGCGCCGGACAGACCTCTGGAAACACCATATATTTT. Protein sequence: CASSAGQTSGNTIYF. The V gene is TRBV9, the J gene TRBJ1-3, with D possibly TRBD1 on 6 matching bases. Germline V CDR1 and CDR2: SGDLS, YYNGEE. The CDR3 is 15 residues long. Trimming stripped 3 bases from V and 0 bases from J, with 10 bases between.

This clone showed up just once. The chain uses TRBV7-9 and TRBJ1-4, with 8 bases matching TRBD1. Trimming removed 6 bases from V and 6 bases from J; junction bases left unmatched: 9. Germline V gene data show CDR1 as SEHNR and CDR2 as FQNEAQ (reference sequence). The CDR3 contains 15 residues. The CDR3 nucleotides are TGTGCCAGCAGATTATCAGGGGGCTTGGATGAAAAACTGTTTTTT. It is translated as CASRLSGGLDEKLFF.